This T cell receptor (beta chain) emerged from a study of blood T cell repertoires in COVID-19 (dated by TCRdb to the early 2020s). With respect to the entire study: The collaborator samples originated in the United States, Italy and Spain and spanned the acute and convalescent phases of COVID-19. Where available, HLA class I and class II types were taken from metadata supplied by the sample provider and were not determined by assay-based typing. The sample metadata nearly always contained a de-identified subject ID, COVID-19 status, age in years and sex. The material from the prospective study consisted of cDNA or gDNA derived from T cells, B-cell-depleted T cells, or PBMCs. A freely available public database, intended as a resource for researchers studying the immune response to SARS-CoV-2, is where the repertoires were released. Samples were obtained from the ongoing ImmuneRACE study (first 160 participants) and from over 1,000 subjects provided by 6 global collaborators. Deeply sampled blood TCRbeta repertoires from subjects exposed to, actively infected with, or recovered from COVID-19 were included in the dataset.

Paper-wide results and their limitations: The amount of clinical and demographic metadata varied by source and participant and was provided uncurated.

The collaborating institutions used their own protocols to collect whole blood in K2EDTA tubes. Collaborator samples were shipped for TCRbeta analysis as frozen whole blood, isolated PBMCs, or DNA extracted from either sample type. This clone was found once. No antigen is known for it. Nothing much larger sits one base from this clone, and base qualities are not available. The immunoSEQ Assay, a bias-controlled multiplex PCR, was used to amplify TCRbeta CDR3 regions from genomic DNA. In the authors' own workflow: The number of nucleated cells in each sample was estimated from the amplification of reference gene primers within the assay. To quantify the absolute abundance of each unique TCRbeta CDR3 rearrangement, sequence reads were collapsed and filtered. For each sample, productive Simpson clonality was calculated as the square root of Simpson's diversity index across productive rearrangements. As stored in TCRdb, this immuneACCESS dataset retains in-frame rearrangements with V and J assigned. A fraction of the clones does not appear; measured against another copy, unresolved V genes explain less than half of the discrepancy, and the remainder lacks a known reason. V and J calls plus clone size are reproduced from that table; the DNA served to infer D and trimming. Recorded for this sample are tens of thousands of clones; approximately 82% of them occurred a single time. The ten largest make up approximately 7.3% of the sample.

The source of this sequence is a human donor in a cohort sampled during active COVID-19. Sequencing was done on a sample of peripheral blood.

Here the CDR3 is given as CSAGQGYGYTF. Here is the DNA: TGCAGTGCAGGACAGGGCTATGGCTACACCTTC. This sequence uses TRBV20-1 and TRBJ1-2; TRBD1 fits 8 bases in the junction. V lost 6 bases and J lost 4 bases, and the count of bases not matched to a germline gene is 1. Taken from cysteine to phenylalanine, the CDR3 has 11 residues. The entry retains the CDR3 DNA only, 33 bases that are in frame from base 1. CDR1 and CDR2 (DFQATT, SNEGSKA) derive from the germline V gene (reference sequence).